One T cell receptor beta chain is described in this entry. Its matching antigen is unknown. The data derive from a study of OX40 agonist ivuxolimab in advanced cancers. Study context: Mean age 60 years, range roughly 20 to 85; around 80% male. There were three patients with partial responses, one having hepatocellular carcinoma and two cutaneous melanoma. Notes on the study in general: At 0.1 to 3.0 mg/kg and by week 6, clonal expansion occurred in CD4+ and CD8+ blood T cells. Nonresponders included some who also had low normalized T-cell clonal expansion.

J was trimmed by 4 bases and V by 1 base; bases with no gene match: 11. The CDR3 length is 19 residues. Germline V gene sequence: CDR1 MDHEN, CDR2 SYDVKM. Produced via immunoSEQ multiplex PCR; TCRdb's table is partial and in-frame only. The table includes 60,000 or so clones, 80% to 90% detected once. This rearrangement joins TRBV28 to TRBJ1-3; 12 nucleotides align to TRBD1. The material was CD4+ or CD8+ T cells sorted from blood, obtained in a trial of the OX40 agonist ivuxolimab. The TCR sequence derives from an adult with an advanced solid tumor such as melanoma, head and neck, liver or kidney cancer. The DNA for the CDR3 is TGTGCCAGCAGTTTATTTTGGGGGACAGGGGGCGCATCAGGAAACACCATATATTTT. Its translation is CASSLFWGTGGASGNTIYF.